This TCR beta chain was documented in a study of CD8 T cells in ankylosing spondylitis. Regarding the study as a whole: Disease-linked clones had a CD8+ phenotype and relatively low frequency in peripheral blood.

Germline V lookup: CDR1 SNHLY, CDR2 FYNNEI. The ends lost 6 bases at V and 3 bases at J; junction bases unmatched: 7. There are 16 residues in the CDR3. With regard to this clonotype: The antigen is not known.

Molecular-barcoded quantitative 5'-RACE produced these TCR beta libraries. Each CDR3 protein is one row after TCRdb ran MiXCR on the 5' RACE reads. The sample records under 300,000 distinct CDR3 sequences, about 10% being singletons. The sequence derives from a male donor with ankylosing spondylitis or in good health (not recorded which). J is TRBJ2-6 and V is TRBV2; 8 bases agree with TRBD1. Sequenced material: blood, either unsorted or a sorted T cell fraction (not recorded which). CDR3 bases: TGTGCCAGCAGGGACAGGGTAGTAGGTGGGGCCAACGTCCTGACTTTC. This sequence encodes CASRDRVVGGANVLTF.